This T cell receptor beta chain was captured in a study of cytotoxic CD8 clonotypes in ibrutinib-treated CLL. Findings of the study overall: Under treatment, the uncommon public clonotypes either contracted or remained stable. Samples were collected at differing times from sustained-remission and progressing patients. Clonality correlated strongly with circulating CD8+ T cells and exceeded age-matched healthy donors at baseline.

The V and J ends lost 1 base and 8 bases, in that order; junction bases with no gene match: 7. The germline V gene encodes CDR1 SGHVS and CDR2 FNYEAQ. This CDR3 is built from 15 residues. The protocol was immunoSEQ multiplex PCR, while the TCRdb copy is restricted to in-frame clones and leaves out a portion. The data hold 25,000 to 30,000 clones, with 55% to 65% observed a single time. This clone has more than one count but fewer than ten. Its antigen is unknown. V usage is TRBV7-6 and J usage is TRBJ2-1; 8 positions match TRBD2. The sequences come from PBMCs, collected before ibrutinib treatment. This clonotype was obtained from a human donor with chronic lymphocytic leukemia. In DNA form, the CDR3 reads TGTGCCAGCAGCTTAGGGGGCGGGAGGAGGGATGAGCAGTTCTTC. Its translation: CASSLGGGRRDEQFF.